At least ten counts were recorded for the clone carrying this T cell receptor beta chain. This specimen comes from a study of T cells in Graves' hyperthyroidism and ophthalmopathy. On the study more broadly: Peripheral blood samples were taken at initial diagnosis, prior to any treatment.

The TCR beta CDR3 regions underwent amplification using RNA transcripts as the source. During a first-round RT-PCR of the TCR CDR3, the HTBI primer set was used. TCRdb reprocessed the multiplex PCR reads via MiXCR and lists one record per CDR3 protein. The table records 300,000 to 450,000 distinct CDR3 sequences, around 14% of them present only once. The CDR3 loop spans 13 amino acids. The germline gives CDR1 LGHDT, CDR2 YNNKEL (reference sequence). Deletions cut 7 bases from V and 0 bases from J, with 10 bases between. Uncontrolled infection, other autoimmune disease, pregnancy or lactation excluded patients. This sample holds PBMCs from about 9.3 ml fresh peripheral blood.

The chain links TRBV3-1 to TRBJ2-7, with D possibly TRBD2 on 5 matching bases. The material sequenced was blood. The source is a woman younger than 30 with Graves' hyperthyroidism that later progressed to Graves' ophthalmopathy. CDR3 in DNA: TGTGCCAGCACGAGAGGGCCCTCCTACGAGCAGTACTTC. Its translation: CASTRGPSYEQYF.